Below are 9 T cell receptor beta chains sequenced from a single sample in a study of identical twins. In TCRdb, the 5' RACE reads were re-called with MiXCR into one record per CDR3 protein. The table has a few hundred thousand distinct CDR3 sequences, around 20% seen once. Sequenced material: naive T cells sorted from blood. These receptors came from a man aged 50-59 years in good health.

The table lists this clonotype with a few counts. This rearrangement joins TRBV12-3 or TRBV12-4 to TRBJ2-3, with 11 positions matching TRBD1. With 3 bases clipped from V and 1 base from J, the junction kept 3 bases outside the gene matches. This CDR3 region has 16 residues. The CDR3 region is CASSFGTGGGTDTQYF. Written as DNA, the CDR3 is TGTGCCAGCAGTTTTGGGACAGGGGGGGGCACAGATACGCAGTATTTT.

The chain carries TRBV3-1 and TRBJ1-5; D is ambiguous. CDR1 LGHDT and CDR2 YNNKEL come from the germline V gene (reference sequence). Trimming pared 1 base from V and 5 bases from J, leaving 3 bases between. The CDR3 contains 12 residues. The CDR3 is CASSQGDQPQHF. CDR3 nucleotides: TGTGCCAGCAGCCAAGGGGATCAGCCCCAGCATTTT.

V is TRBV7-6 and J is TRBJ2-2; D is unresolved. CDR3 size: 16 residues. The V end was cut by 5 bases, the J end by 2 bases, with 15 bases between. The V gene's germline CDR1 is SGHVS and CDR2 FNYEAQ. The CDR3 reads CASSPSPSFNTGELFF. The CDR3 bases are TGTGCCAGCAGCCCTTCGCCGTCATTCAACACCGGGGAGCTGTTTTTT.

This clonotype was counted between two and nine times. CDR3 nucleotides: TGCGCCAGCAGCTTGCTGGGGGCCGGGGAGCTGTTTTTT. Translation: CASSLLGAGELFF. This chain uses TRBV5-1 with TRBJ2-2; the D call may be TRBD1 or TRBD2 (5 bases each). The CDR3 is made up of 13 amino acids. Trimming shortened V by 1 base and J by 6 bases, and 7 bases separated the two germline ends. Germline lookup yields CDR1 SGHRS and CDR2 YFSETQ.

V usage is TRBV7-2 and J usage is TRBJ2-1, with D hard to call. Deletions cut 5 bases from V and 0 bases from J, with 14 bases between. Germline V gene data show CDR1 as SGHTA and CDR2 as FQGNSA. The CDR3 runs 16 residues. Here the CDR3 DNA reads TGTGCCAGCAGCCCGCGTCGGTCGGGCTCCTACAATGAGCAGTTCTTC. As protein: CASSPRRSGSYNEQFF.

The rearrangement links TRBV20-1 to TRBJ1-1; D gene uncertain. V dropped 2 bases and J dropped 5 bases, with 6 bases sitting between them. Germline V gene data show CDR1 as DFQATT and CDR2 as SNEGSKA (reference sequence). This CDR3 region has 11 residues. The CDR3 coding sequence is TGCAGTGCTAGACCGGGGACTGAAGCTTTCTTT. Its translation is CSARPGTEAFF.

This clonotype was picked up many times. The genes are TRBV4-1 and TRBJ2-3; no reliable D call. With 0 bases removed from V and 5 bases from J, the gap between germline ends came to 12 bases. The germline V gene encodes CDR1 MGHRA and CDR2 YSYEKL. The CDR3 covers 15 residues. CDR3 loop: CASSQDELRLDTQYF. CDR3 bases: TGCGCCAGCAGCCAAGATGAGCTCAGGTTAGATACGCAGTATTTT.

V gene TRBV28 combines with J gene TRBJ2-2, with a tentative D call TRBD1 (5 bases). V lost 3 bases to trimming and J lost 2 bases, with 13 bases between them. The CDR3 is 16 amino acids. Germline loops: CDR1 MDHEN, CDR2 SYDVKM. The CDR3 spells CASSFFGQGNTGELFF. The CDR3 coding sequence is TGTGCCAGCAGTTTCTTCGGTCAGGGTAACACCGGGGAGCTGTTTTTT.

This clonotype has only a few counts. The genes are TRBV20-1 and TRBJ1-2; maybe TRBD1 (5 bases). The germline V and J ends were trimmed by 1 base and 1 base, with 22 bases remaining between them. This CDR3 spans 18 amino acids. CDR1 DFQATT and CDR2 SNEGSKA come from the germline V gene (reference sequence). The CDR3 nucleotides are TGCAGTGCTAGAGGGGTCGGCGCAGGGAGTTTAATTAACTATGGCTACACCTTC. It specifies CSARGVGAGSLINYGYTF.